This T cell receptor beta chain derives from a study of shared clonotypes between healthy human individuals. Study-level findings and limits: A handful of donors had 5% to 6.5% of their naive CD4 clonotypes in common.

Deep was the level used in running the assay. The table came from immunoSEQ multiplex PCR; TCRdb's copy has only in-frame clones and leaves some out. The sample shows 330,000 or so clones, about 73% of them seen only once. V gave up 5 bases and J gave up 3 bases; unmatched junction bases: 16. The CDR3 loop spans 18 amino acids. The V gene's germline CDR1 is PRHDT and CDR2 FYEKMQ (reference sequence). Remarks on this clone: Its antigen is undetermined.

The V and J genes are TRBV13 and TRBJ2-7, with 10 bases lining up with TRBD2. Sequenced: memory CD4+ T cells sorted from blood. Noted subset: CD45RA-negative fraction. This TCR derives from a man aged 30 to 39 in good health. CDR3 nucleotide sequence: TGTGCCAGCAGCCCAAGAGGGGCTCTAGCGGGAGTAGGCTACGAGCAGTACTTC. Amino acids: CASSPRGALAGVGYEQYF.